This T cell receptor (beta chain) was observed in a study of T cells in Graves' hyperthyroidism and ophthalmopathy. Study-wide results and caveats: The model's output predicted ophthalmopathy at a median of approximately 6.5 months prior to onset. Ophthalmopathy and stable hyperthyroidism were separated by a 13 V-J model.

TCR beta CDR3 sequences were amplified from RNA transcripts. The HTBI primer set was used in a first-round RT-PCR of the TCR CDR3. MiXCR was run by TCRdb on the multiplex PCR reads, yielding one entry per CDR3 protein. The profile shows approximately 640,000 distinct CDR3 sequences, 15% to 20% of them singletons. Patients having uncontrolled infection, another autoimmune disease, pregnancy or lactation were not included. In making diagnoses, clinical symptoms, serum thyroxine and TRAb, thyroid ultrasound and orbital computed tomography were all used. In this sample, this clonotype turned up many times. Its antigen remains unknown. The CDR3 covers 13 residues. V dropped 6 bases and J dropped 7 bases, with 15 bases sitting between them.

Sequenced material: blood. The sequence was obtained from a man aged 45-65 years with Graves' hyperthyroidism. V usage is TRBV12-3 or TRBV12-4 and J usage is TRBJ1-1; D remains unclear. CDR3 DNA sequence: TGTGCCAGCAGCCCCGCGAGCGGCATTGAAGCTTTCTTT. Translating it yields CASSPASGIEAFF.